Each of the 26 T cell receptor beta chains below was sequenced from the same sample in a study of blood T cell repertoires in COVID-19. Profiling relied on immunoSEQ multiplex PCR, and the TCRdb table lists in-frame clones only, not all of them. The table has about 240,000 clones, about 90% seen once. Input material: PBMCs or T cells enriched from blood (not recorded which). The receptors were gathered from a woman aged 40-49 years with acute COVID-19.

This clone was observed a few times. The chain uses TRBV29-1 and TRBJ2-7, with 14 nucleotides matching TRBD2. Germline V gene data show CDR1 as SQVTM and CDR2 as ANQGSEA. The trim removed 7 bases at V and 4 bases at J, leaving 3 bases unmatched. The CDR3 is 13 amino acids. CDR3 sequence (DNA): TGCAGCGCCCGGACTAGCGGGAGGTACGAGCAGTACTTC. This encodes CSARTSGRYEQYF.

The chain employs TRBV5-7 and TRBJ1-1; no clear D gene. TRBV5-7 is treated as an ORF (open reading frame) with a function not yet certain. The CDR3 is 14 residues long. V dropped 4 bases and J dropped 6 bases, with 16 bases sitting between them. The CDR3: CASSRVGREAEAFF. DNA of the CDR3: TGTGCCAGCAGCCGGGTGGGGAGGGAAGCTGAAGCTTTCTTT.

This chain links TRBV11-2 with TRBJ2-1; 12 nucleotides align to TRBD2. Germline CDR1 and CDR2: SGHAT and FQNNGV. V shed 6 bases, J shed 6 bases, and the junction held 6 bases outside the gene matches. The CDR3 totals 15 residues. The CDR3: CASRKLAGGSNEQFF. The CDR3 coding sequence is TGTGCCAGCAGAAAACTAGCGGGAGGAAGCAATGAGCAGTTCTTC. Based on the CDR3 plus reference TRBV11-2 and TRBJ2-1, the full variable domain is EAGVAQSPRYKIIEKRQSVAFWCNPISGHATLYWYQQILGQGPKLLIQFQNNGVVDDSQLPKDRFSAERLKGVDSTLKIQPAKLEDSAVYLCASRKLAGGSNEQFFGPGTRLTVL.

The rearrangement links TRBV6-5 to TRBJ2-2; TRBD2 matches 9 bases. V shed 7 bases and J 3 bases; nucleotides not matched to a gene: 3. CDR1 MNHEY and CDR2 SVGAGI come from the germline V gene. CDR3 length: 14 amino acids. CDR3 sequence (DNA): TGTGCCAGCACGAGGACTAGCGACACCGGGGAGCTGTTTTTT. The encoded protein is CASTRTSDTGELFF.

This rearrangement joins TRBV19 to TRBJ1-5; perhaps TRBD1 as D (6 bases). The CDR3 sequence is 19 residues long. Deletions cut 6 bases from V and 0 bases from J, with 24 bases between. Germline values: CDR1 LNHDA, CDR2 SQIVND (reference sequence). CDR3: CASSPSSITGTLSNQPQHF. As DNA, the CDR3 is TGTGCCAGTAGCCCCAGCAGCATAACCGGGACACTTAGCAATCAGCCCCAGCATTTT.

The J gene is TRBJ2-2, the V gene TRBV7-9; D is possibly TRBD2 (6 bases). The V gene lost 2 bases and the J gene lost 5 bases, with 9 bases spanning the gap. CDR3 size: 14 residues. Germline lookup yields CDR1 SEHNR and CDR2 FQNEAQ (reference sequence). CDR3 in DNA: TGTGCCAGCAGCTTAACGGGAGAAACCGGGGAGCTGTTTTTT. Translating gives CASSLTGETGELFF.

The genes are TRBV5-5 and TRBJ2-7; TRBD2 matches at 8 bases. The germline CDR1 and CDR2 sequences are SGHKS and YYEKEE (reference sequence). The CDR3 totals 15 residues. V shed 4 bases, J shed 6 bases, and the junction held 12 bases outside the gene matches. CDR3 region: CASSPTWAGGGEQYF. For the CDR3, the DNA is TGTGCCAGCAGCCCGACTTGGGCGGGAGGTGGCGAGCAGTACTTC.

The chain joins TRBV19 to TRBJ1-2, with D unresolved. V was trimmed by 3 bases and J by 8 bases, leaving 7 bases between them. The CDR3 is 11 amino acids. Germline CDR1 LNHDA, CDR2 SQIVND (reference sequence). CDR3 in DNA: TGTGCCAGTAGTATTTCCAGGGGCTACACCTTC. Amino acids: CASSISRGYTF.

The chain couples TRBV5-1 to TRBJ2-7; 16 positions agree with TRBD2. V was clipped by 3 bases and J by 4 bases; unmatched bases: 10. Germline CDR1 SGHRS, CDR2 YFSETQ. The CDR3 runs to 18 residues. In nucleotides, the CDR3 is TGCGCCAGCAGCTCCGGGACTAGCGGGAGGGCGAGGGATTACGAGCAGTACTTC. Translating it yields CASSSGTSGRARDYEQYF.

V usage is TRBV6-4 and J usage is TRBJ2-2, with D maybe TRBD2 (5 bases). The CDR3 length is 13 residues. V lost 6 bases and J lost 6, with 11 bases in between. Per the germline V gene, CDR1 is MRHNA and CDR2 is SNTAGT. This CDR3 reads CASSRRESGELFF. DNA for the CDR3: TGTGCCAGCAGCCGACGGGAATCCGGGGAGCTGTTTTTT.

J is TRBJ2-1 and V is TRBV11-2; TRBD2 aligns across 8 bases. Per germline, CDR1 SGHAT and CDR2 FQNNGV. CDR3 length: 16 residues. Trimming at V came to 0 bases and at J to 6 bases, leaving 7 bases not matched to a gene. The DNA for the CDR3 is TGTGCCAGCAGCTTAGACGGACTAGCTTCAGTCAATGAGCAGTTCTTC. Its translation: CASSLDGLASVNEQFF.

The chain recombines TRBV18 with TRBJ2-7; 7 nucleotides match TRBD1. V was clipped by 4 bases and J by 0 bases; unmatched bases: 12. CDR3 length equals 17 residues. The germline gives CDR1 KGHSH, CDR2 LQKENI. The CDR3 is CASSLQTGAVGSYEQYF. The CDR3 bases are TGTGCCAGCTCACTACAAACAGGGGCCGTGGGCTCCTACGAGCAGTACTTC.

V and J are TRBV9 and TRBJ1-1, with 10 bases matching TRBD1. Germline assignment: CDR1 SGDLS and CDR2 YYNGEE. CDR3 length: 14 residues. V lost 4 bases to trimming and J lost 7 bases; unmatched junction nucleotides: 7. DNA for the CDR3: TGTGCCAGCAGCAAAGGACAGGGGGTTGGTGAAGCTTTCTTT. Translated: CASSKGQGVGEAFF.

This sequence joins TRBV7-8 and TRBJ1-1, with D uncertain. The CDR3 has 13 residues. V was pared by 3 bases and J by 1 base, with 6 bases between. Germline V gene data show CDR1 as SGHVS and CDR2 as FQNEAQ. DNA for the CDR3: TGTGCCAGCAGCTTTTCCAAGAACACTGAAGCTTTCTTT. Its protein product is CASSFSKNTEAFF.

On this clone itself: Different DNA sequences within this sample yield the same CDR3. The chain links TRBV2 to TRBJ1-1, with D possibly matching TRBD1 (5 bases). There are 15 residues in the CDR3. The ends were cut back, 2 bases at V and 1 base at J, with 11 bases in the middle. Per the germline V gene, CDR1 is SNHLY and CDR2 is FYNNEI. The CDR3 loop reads CASSEWGGRNTEAFF. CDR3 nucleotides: TGTGCCAGCAGTGAATGGGGGGGAAGGAACACTGAAGCTTTCTTT.

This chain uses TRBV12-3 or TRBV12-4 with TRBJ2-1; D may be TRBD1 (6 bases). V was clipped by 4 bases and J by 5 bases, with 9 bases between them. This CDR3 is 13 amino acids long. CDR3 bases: TGTGCCAGCAGTTCCCGACAGGACAATGAGCAGTTCTTC. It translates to CASSSRQDNEQFF.

In DNA, the CDR3 is TGTGCCAGTAGTACCCAAGCGGGAGCAGCCCACGAGCAGTACTTC. Protein sequence: CASSTQAGAAHEQYF. This chain uses TRBV19 with TRBJ2-7, with TRBD2 identical over 8 bases. Trimming took 4 bases from V and 5 from J; bases not matched to a gene: 10. The CDR3 runs 15 residues. Germline values: CDR1 LNHDA, CDR2 SQIVND (reference sequence). The variable domain in full, with the rest retrieved from reference TRBV19 and TRBJ2-7, is DGGITQSPKYLFRKEGQNVTLSCEQNLNHDAMYWYRQDPGQGLRLIYYSQIVNDFQKGDIAEGYSVSREKKESFPLTVTSAQKNPTAFYLCASSTQAGAAHEQYFGPGTRLTVT.

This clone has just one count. The CDR3 here is CASRGLAGGPRNEQFF. The CDR3 bases are TGCGCCAGCCGGGGACTAGCGGGAGGGCCGAGGAATGAGCAGTTCTTC. The chain is built from TRBV5-1 and TRBJ2-1; TRBD2 matches 16 bases. This CDR3 contains 16 residues. CDR1 is SGHRS and CDR2 is YFSETQ in the germline V gene. V was pared by 7 bases and J by 7 bases, with 8 bases of the junction left unmatched.

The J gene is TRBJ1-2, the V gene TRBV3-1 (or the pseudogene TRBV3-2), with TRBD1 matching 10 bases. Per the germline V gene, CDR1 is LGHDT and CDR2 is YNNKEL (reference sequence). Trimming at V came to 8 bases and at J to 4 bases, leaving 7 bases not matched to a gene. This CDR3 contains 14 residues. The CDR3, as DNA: TGTGCCAGCGCCTGGGACAGGGGAGGCTATGGCTACACCTTC. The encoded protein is CASAWDRGGYGYTF.

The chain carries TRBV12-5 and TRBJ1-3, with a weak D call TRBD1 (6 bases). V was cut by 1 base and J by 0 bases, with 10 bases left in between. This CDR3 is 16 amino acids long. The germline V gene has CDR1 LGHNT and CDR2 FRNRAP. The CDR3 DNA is TGTGCTAGTGGTTTGGCAACAGGGAGCTCTGGAAACACCATATATTTT. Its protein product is CASGLATGSSGNTIYF.

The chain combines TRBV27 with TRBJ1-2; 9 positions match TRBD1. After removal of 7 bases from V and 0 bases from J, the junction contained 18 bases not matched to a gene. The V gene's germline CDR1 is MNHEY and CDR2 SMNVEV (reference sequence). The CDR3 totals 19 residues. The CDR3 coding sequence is TGTGCCAGCACAGTTAATCCAACAGGGGGCCCCTCAGCTAACTATGGCTACACCTTC. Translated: CASTVNPTGGPSANYGYTF.

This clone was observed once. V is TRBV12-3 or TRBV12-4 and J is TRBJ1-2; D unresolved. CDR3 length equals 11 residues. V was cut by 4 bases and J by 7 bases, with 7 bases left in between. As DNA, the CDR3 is TGTGCCAGCAGTTATCCTGTTGGCTACACCTTC. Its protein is CASSYPVGYTF.

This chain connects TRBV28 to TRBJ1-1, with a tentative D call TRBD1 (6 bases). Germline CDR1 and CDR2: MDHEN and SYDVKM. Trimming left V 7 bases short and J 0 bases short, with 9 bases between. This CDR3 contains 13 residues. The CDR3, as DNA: TGTGCCAGCAACGGACAGTTGAACACTGAAGCTTTCTTT. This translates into CASNGQLNTEAFF.

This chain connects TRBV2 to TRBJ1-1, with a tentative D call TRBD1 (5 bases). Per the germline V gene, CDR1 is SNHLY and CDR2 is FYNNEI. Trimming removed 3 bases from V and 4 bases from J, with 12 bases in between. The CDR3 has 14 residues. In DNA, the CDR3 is TGTGCCAGCAGTGAGGGGGGGTCGTTCACTGAAGCTTTCTTT. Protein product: CASSEGGSFTEAFF. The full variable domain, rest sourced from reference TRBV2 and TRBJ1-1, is EPEVTQTPSHQVTQMGQEVILRCVPISNHLYFYWYRQILGQKVEFLVSFYNNEISEKSEIFDDQFSVERPDGSNFTLKIRSTKLEDSAMYFCASSEGGSFTEAFFGQGTRLTVV.

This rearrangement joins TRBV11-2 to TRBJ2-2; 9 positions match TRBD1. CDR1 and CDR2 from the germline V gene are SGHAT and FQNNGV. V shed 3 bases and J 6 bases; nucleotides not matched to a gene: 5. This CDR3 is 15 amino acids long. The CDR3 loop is CASSFGTGWAGELFF. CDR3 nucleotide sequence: TGTGCCAGCAGCTTCGGGACAGGGTGGGCCGGGGAGCTGTTTTTT.

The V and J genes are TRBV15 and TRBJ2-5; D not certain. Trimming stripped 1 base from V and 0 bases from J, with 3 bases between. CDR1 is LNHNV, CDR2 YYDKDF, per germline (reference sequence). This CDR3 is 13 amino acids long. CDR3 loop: CATSRAYQETQYF. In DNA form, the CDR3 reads TGTGCCACCAGCAGAGCATACCAAGAGACCCAGTACTTC.